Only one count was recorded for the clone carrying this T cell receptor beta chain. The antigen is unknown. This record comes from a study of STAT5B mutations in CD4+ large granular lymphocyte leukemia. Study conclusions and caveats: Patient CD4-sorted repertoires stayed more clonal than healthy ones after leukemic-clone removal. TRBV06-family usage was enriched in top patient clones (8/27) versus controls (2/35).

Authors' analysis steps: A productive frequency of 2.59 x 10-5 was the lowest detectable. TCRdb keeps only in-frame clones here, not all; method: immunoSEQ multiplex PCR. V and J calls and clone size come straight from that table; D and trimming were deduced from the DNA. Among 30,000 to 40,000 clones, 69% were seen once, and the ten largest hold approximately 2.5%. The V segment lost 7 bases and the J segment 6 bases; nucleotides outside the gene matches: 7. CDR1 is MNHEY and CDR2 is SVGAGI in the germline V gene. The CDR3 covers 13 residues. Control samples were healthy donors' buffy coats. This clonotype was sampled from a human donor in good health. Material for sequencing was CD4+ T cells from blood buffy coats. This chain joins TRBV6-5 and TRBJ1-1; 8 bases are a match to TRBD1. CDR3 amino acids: CASTYRGGAEAFF. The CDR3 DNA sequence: TGTGCCAGCACATACAGGGGGGGAGCTGAAGCTTTCTTT.